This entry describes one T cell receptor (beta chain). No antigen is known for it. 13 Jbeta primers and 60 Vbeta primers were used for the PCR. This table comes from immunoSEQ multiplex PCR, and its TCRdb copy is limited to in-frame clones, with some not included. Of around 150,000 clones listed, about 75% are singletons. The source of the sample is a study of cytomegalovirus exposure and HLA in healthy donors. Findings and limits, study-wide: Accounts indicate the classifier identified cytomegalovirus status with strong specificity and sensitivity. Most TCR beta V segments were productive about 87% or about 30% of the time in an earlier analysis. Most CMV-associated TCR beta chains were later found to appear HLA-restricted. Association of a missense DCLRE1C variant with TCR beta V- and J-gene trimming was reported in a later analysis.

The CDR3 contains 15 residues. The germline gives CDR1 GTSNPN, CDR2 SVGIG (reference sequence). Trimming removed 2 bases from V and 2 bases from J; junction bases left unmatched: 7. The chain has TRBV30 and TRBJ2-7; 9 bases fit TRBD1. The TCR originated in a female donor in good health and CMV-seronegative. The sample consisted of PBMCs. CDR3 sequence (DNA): TGTGCCTGGAGTCGGACAGGGGAAAGCCCCTACGAGCAGTACTTC. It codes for CAWSRTGESPYEQYF.